These 29 T cell receptor beta chains originate from one sample sequenced in a study of CD8 T cells in ankylosing spondylitis. General study results and limits: A motif of 7 or 8 highly homologous TCR beta variants was seen as apparently characteristic of ankylosing spondylitis blood.

A single record per CDR3 protein comes from TCRdb applying MiXCR to the 5' RACE reads. The profile shows more than 600,000 distinct CDR3 sequences, 15% to 20% of them singletons. For these receptors, no antigen is known. The sequenced material came from blood, either unsorted or a sorted T cell fraction (not recorded which). The source of these receptors is a male donor with ankylosing spondylitis.

The chain joins TRBV6-1 to TRBJ2-2; TRBD2 matches at 11 bases. The CDR3 is 15 amino acids. Germline V gives CDR1 MNHNS, CDR2 SASEGT. J lost 5 bases, V lost 5 bases, and 4 bases had no gene match. CDR3 amino acids: CASSLGLAATGELFF. CDR3 nucleotide sequence: TGTGCCAGCAGTCTGGGACTAGCGGCGACCGGGGAGCTGTTTTTT.

This clonotype occurred a few times. The gene calls are TRBV28 and TRBJ2-5, with D hard to call. V was pared by 4 bases and J by 5 bases, with 17 bases between. Germline CDR1 and CDR2: MDHEN and SYDVKM. The CDR3 is 15 amino acids. DNA of the CDR3: TGTGCCAGCAGTTCCGCTTCGACTCCGCGGGAGACCCAGTACTTC. It codes for CASSSASTPRETQYF.

The chain combines TRBV5-1 with TRBJ2-7; TRBD1 aligns across 9 bases. Germline V CDR1 and CDR2: SGHRS, YFSETQ. The trim removed 0 bases at V and 5 bases at J, leaving 6 bases unmatched. The CDR3 is made up of 15 amino acids. The CDR3 sequence: CASSLDYRGRDEQYF. DNA for the CDR3: TGCGCCAGCAGCTTGGACTACAGGGGGCGGGACGAGCAGTACTTC.

CDR3 coding DNA: TGTGCCAGCAGCCCTATGACAGGGGGCCGTGACACTGAAGCTTTCTTT. Residues: CASSPMTGGRDTEAFF. The rearrangement uses TRBV7-8 and TRBJ1-1; 10 bases match TRBD1. J was trimmed by 3 bases and V by 5 bases; bases with no gene match: 9. Per germline, CDR1 SGHVS and CDR2 FQNEAQ. The CDR3 consists of 16 residues. Looking up the rest from reference TRBV7-8 and TRBJ1-1 gives the full variable domain: GAGVSQSPRYKVAKRGQDVALRCDPISGHVSLFWYQQALGQGPEFLTYFQNEAQLDKSGLPSDRFFAERPEGSVSTLKIQRTQQEDSAVYLCASSPMTGGRDTEAFFGQGTRLTVV.

The chain couples TRBV7-9 to TRBJ2-1; weak D call: TRBD1 (5 bases). The CDR3 runs 12 residues. Per germline, CDR1 SEHNR and CDR2 FQNEAQ (reference sequence). Trimming stripped 1 base from V and 13 bases from J, with 11 bases between. The CDR3 bases are TGTGCCAGCAGCTTAGTAGGGGTGACTCAGTTCTTC. It encodes CASSLVGVTQFF.

This clonotype was seen a handful of times. J is TRBJ1-6 and V is TRBV13, with D perhaps TRBD1 (6 bases). This CDR3 has 14 residues. Per germline, CDR1 PRHDT and CDR2 FYEKMQ (reference sequence). V was clipped by 4 bases and J by 6 bases, with 10 bases between them. CDR3 sequence (DNA): TGTGCCAGCAGCTCAGGGGTAGGTAATTCACCCCTCCACTTT. Its protein is CASSSGVGNSPLHF.

The chain carries TRBV12-3 or TRBV12-4 and TRBJ2-1, with D unclear. This CDR3 has 12 residues. Trimming left V 8 bases short and J 3 bases short, with 8 bases between. CDR3 residues: CASGNYYNEQFF. In nucleotides, the CDR3 is TGTGCCAGCGGAAATTACTACAATGAGCAGTTCTTC.

This chain links TRBV4-1 with TRBJ1-1, with a tentative D call TRBD1 (5 bases). Germline V gene data show CDR1 as MGHRA and CDR2 as YSYEKL. V lost 4 bases to trimming and J lost 3 bases, with 9 bases between them. The CDR3 sequence is 13 residues long. CDR3 amino acids: CASSPGLYTEAFF. CDR3 coding DNA: TGCGCCAGCAGCCCAGGGTTGTACACTGAAGCTTTCTTT.

This clonotype has a handful of counts. The chain couples TRBV5-5 to TRBJ2-5; 13 bases map to TRBD2. V shed 3 bases, J shed 5 bases, and the junction held 10 bases outside the gene matches. CDR3 length equals 17 residues. Germline-derived CDR1 and CDR2 are SGHKS and YYEKEE (reference sequence). The chain's CDR3 is CASSSEGTSGIRETQYF. The CDR3 DNA is TGTGCCAGCAGCTCTGAGGGGACTAGCGGGATTCGGGAGACCCAGTACTTC.

This clonotype was seen a few times. The chain recombines TRBV29-1 with TRBJ2-2; tentative D call: TRBD2 (5 bases). The CDR3 is 15 amino acids. CDR1 is SQVTM and CDR2 is ANQGSEA in the germline V gene. Trimming removed 7 bases from V and 0 bases from J, with 15 bases in between. The CDR3 spells CSALLEFSNTGELFF. The CDR3 nucleotides are TGCAGCGCTCTACTAGAATTTTCGAACACCGGGGAGCTGTTTTTT.

In its sample, this clonotype was seen a few times. The rearrangement links TRBV10-3 to TRBJ1-1, with TRBD1 matching over 7 bases. The CDR3 has 14 residues. V lost 7 bases to trimming and J lost 0 bases; unmatched junction nucleotides: 5. Germline V gene sequence: CDR1 ENHRY, CDR2 SYGVKD. The CDR3 region is CAITPGQMNTEAFF. The CDR3, as DNA: TGTGCCATCACCCCGGGACAGATGAACACTGAAGCTTTCTTT.

The chain joins TRBV29-1 to TRBJ1-1, with 10 bases lining up with TRBD1. The J segment lost 5 bases and the V segment lost 2 bases, leaving 20 bases of the junction unmatched. CDR3 size: 19 residues. Germline V gene data show CDR1 as SQVTM and CDR2 as ANQGSEA. CDR3 in DNA: TGCAGCGTTGAACCACTTTCCGCCGGACAGGGGGAGTTTAGAACTGAAGCTTTCTTT. Amino acid sequence: CSVEPLSAGQGEFRTEAFF.

CDR3 in DNA: TGTGCCAGCAGCTCCAATAGCGGGAGGGCCACCGGGGAGCTGTTTTTT. Its translation is CASSSNSGRATGELFF. This sequence joins TRBV6-1 and TRBJ2-2, with 11 bases identical to TRBD2. Trimming took 6 bases from V and 4 from J; bases not matched to a gene: 7. This CDR3 spans 16 amino acids. Germline CDR1 MNHNS, CDR2 SASEGT.

The J gene is TRBJ2-3, the V gene TRBV21-1; the table's D call of TRBD1 was not tested on the DNA. TRBV21-1 is reported as a pseudogene. This CDR3 contains 17 residues. The DNA for the CDR3 is TGTGCCAGCAGCAAAGCTTGGAGGGGGATTGGCACAGATACGCAGTATTTT. Its protein is CASSKAWRGIGTDTQYF.

In this sample, this clonotype turned up a few times. The chain carries TRBV12-3 or TRBV12-4 and TRBJ1-5; no definite D call. V lost 6 bases and J 2 bases, leaving 11 bases between the germline ends. The CDR3 has 14 residues. This chain's CDR3 is CASSGTPGNQPQHF. For the CDR3, the DNA is TGTGCCAGCAGCGGAACCCCGGGCAATCAGCCCCAGCATTTT.

This clonotype was seen only a few times. The chain uses TRBV5-4 and TRBJ2-3, with D tentatively TRBD2 (6 bases). Germline CDR1 SGHNT, CDR2 YYREEE (reference sequence). Deletions cut 2 bases from V and 4 bases from J, with 11 bases between. The CDR3 runs 14 residues. DNA of the CDR3: TGTGCCAGCAGCTTCCAGGGAGGCCCAGATACGCAGTATTTT. Its translation is CASSFQGGPDTQYF.

There are a few counts of this clonotype. The rearrangement joins TRBV14 to TRBJ2-5; 11 bases agree with TRBD2. The J segment lost 5 bases and the V segment lost 4 bases, leaving 15 bases of the junction unmatched. CDR1 is SGHDN, CDR2 FVKESK, per germline. This CDR3 region has 18 residues. CDR3 bases: TGTGCCAGCAGCCCCATTCGAGGGACTAGCGGAAGCAGGGAGACCCAGTACTTC. This translates into CASSPIRGTSGSRETQYF.

The chain recombines TRBV5-1 with TRBJ2-2; no clear D gene. CDR1 and CDR2 from the germline V gene are SGHRS and YFSETQ. The CDR3 spans 13 residues. Trimming cost V 4 bases and J 4 bases, with 8 bases left between them. The CDR3 DNA sequence: TGCGCCAGCAGCATAGACATCACCGGGGAGCTGTTTTTT. As protein: CASSIDITGELFF.

The CDR3 loop reads CASIQMGTVSGYTF. CDR3 DNA sequence: TGTGCCAGCATTCAAATGGGGACAGTATCTGGCTACACCTTC. The chain uses TRBV12-3 or TRBV12-4 and TRBJ1-2; 7 nucleotides match TRBD1. The J segment lost 7 bases and the V segment lost 7 bases, leaving 12 bases of the junction unmatched. The CDR3 runs to 14 residues.

V usage is TRBV7-2 and J usage is TRBJ2-3; 8 bases map to TRBD1. Germline V gives CDR1 SGHTA, CDR2 FQGNSA. The CDR3 totals 16 residues. The ends lost 5 bases at V and 5 bases at J; junction bases unmatched: 12. The CDR3 region has the DNA TGTGCCAGCAGCCCCGCACTGACAGGGGCGGGAGATACGCAGTATTTT. This translates into CASSPALTGAGDTQYF.

This clonotype was observed a handful of times. The chain joins TRBV2 to TRBJ2-7; TRBD1 aligns across 7 bases. Germline CDR1 and CDR2: SNHLY and FYNNEI. The CDR3 contains 15 residues. The V gene end was trimmed by 3 bases and the J gene end by 4 bases; junction bases not matched to a gene: 9. CDR3 protein: CASSDSPDRVYEQYF. The CDR3 DNA is TGTGCCAGCAGTGATTCCCCCGACAGGGTATACGAGCAGTACTTC. The full variable domain, its missing parts supplied by reference TRBV2 and TRBJ2-7, is EPEVTQTPSHQVTQMGQEVILRCVPISNHLYFYWYRQILGQKVEFLVSFYNNEISEKSEIFDDQFSVERPDGSNFTLKIRSTKLEDSAMYFCASSDSPDRVYEQYFGPGTRLTVT.

J is TRBJ1-1 and V is TRBV27; D possibly corresponds to TRBD1 (6 bases). This CDR3 has 13 amino acids. V lost 8 bases and J lost 1, with 11 bases in between. From germline, CDR1 is MNHEY and CDR2 SMNVEV (reference sequence). CDR3 nucleotides: TGTGCCAGCCAGCAGGACAGGAACACTGAAGCTTTCTTT. As protein: CASQQDRNTEAFF.

The V call is TRBV5-1, the J call TRBJ2-1, with 7 bases that match TRBD2. This CDR3 has 14 residues. With V trimmed by 7 bases and J by 4 bases, 8 bases remained unmatched. The V gene's germline CDR1 is SGHRS and CDR2 YFSETQ. The CDR3 loop is CASQAGVEYNEQFF. The CDR3 nucleotides are TGCGCCAGCCAGGCGGGAGTGGAATACAATGAGCAGTTCTTC.

The rearrangement joins TRBV6-1 to TRBJ1-1, with 7 nucleotides matching TRBD1. The germline gives CDR1 MNHNS, CDR2 SASEGT. V shed 6 bases, J shed 5 bases, and the junction held 12 bases outside the gene matches. This CDR3 has 15 residues. CDR3 nucleotide sequence: TGTGCCAGCAGACCCCGGGAGGGGGCGGGGACTGAAGCTTTCTTT. Its protein product is CASRPREGAGTEAFF.

The CDR3 sequence is CASSQTMEGELFF. CDR3 DNA: TGTGCCAGCAGTCAAACCATGGAGGGGGAGCTGTTTTTT. The chain joins TRBV6-1 to TRBJ2-2; D not resolved. Germline CDR1 is MNHNS and CDR2 is SASEGT. Trimming cost V 5 bases and J 8 bases, with 12 bases left between them. The length of the CDR3 is 13 residues.

This clonotype was seen many times. The gene calls are TRBV12-3 or TRBV12-4 and TRBJ2-3, with D tentatively TRBD1 (5 bases). V gave up 6 bases and J gave up 2 bases, with 21 bases separating them. The CDR3 has 17 residues. The CDR3 coding sequence is TGTGCCAGCAGGCACCGACGTCTGACAGTCCACACAGATACGCAGTATTTT. This codes for CASRHRRLTVHTDTQYF.

The CDR3 DNA is TGTGCCAGCAGTTTAAGAGGACCCGGGGAAAAACTGTTTTTT. Translated: CASSLRGPGEKLFF. The rearrangement joins TRBV27 to TRBJ1-4, with unresolved D. V was trimmed by 2 bases and J by 8 bases, leaving 12 bases between them. This CDR3 contains 14 residues. The germline V gene has CDR1 MNHEY and CDR2 SMNVEV (reference sequence).

The chain couples TRBV27 to TRBJ2-7; D call uncertain. Trimming shortened V by 4 bases and J by 6 bases, and 10 bases separated the two germline ends. The CDR3 has 12 residues. Looked up from germline, CDR1 is MNHEY and CDR2 is SMNVEV (reference sequence). DNA for the CDR3: TGTGCCAGCAGTTCCCGAATGCTCGAGCAGTACTTC. Translation gives CASSSRMLEQYF.

This clonotype appeared a few times. The rearrangement links TRBV5-1 to TRBJ1-5, with D unclear. The V end was cut by 4 bases, the J end by 5 bases, with 10 bases between. The CDR3 extends over 13 amino acids. Germline values: CDR1 SGHRS, CDR2 YFSETQ. DNA for the CDR3: TGCGCCAGCAGCATATCAAAGGATCAGCCCCAGCATTTT. This sequence encodes CASSISKDQPQHF. Full variable domain (rest looked up from reference TRBV5-1 and TRBJ1-5): KAGVTQTPRYLIKTRGQQVTLSCSPISGHRSVSWYQQTPGQGLQFLFEYFSETQRNKGNFPGRFSGRQFSNSRSEMNVSTLELGDSALYLCASSISKDQPQHFGDGTRLSIL.